This T cell receptor (beta chain) was sequenced for a study of cytomegalovirus exposure and HLA in healthy donors. Looking at the study overall: The 120 validation repertoires, a later analysis reported, used the same platform as the 550 to 700 repertoires from the first cohort.

The table came from immunoSEQ multiplex PCR; TCRdb's copy has only in-frame clones and leaves some out. The sample gives 200,000 to 300,000 clones, about 90% of which show up once; about 11% is in the top ten. CDR3 length equals 12 residues. Trimming pared 5 bases from V and 4 bases from J, leaving 8 bases between. The germline V gene has CDR1 MDHEN and CDR2 SYDVKM. This clone was observed a few times. Sequencing was carried out using PBMCs. This receptor was taken from a man between 18 and 29 years old in good health and CMV-seropositive. The V and J genes are TRBV28 and TRBJ1-2, with D possibly TRBD1 on 5 matching bases. CDR3 protein: CASSPTGYGYTF. In DNA form, the CDR3 reads TGTGCCAGCAGTCCAACAGGCTATGGCTACACCTTC.